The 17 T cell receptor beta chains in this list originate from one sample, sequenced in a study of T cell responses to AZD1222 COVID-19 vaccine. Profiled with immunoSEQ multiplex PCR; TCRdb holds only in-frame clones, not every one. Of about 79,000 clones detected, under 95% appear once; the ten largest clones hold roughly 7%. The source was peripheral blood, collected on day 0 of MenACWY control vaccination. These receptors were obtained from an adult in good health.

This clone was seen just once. CDR3 nucleotide sequence: TGCGCCAGCTCTTCCAGCGGGAGGGCCGGGGCCGAGCAGTACTTC. Protein product: CASSSSGRAGAEQYF. The J gene is TRBJ2-7, the V gene TRBV5-1; 10 nucleotides line up with TRBD2. From germline, CDR1 is SGHRS and CDR2 YFSETQ. The CDR3 totals 15 residues. Trimming at V came to 7 bases and at J to 6 bases, leaving 13 bases not matched to a gene.

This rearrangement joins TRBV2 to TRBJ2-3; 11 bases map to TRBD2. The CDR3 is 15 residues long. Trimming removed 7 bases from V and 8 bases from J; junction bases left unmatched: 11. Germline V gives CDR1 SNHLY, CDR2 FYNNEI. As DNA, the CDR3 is TGTGCCAGCATCAACACTCTAGCGGGAGGCGGTACGCAGTATTTT. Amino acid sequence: CASINTLAGGGTQYF.

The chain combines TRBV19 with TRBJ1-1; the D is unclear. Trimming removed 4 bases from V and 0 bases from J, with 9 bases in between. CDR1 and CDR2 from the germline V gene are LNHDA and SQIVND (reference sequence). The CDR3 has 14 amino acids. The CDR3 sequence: CASSTQSLNTEAFF. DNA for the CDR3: TGTGCCAGTAGTACCCAGTCACTGAACACTGAAGCTTTCTTT.

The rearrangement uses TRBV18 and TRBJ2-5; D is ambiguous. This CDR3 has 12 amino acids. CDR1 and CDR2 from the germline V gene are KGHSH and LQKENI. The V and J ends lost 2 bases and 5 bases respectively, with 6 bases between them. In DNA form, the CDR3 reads TGTGCCAGCTCACCAAACGATGAGACCCAGTACTTC. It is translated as CASSPNDETQYF.

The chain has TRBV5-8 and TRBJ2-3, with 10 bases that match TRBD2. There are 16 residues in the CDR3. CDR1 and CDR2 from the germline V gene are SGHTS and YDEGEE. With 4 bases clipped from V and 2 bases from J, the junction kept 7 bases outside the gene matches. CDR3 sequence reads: CASSARTSGHTDTQYF. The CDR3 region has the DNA TGTGCCAGCAGCGCGCGGACTAGCGGACACACAGATACGCAGTATTTT.

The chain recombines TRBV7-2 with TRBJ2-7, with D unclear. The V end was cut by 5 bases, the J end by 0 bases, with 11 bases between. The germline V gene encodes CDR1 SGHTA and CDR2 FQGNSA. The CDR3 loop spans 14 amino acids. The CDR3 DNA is TGTGCCAGCAGCAGGGAATTCGTCTCCTACGAGCAGTACTTC. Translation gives CASSREFVSYEQYF.

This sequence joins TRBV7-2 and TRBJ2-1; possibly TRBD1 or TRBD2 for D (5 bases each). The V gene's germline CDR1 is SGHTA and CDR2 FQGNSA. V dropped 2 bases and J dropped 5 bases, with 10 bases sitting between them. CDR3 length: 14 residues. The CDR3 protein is CASSLLGTNNEQFF. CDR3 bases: TGTGCCAGCAGCTTACTAGGGACCAACAATGAGCAGTTCTTC. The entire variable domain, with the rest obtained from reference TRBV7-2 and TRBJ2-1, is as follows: GAGVSQSPSNKVTEKGKDVELRCDPISGHTALYWYRQSLGQGLEFLIYFQGNSAPDKSGLPSDRFSAERTGGSVSTLTIQRTQQEDSAVYLCASSLLGTNNEQFFGPGTRLTVL.

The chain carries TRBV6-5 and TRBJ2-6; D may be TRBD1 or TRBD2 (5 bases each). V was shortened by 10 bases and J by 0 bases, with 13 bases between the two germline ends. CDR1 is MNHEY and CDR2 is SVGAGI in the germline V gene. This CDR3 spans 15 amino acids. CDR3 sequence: CATRVGSSGANVLTF. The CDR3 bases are TGTGCCACCAGGGTTGGGAGCTCTGGGGCCAACGTCCTGACTTTC.

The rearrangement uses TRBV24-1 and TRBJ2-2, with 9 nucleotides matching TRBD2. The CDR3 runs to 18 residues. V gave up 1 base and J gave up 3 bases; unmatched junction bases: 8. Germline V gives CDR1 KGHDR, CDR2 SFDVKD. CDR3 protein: CATSDLGLAGMDTGELFF. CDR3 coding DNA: TGTGCCACCAGTGATTTAGGTCTAGCGGGGATGGACACCGGGGAGCTGTTTTTT.

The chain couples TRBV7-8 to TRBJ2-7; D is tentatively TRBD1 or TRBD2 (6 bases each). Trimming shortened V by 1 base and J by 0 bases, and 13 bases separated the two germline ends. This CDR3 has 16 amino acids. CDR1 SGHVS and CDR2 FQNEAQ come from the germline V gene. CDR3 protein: CASSLVSGALSYEQYF. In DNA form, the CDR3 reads TGTGCCAGCAGCTTAGTCTCGGGGGCTCTCTCCTACGAGCAGTACTTC.

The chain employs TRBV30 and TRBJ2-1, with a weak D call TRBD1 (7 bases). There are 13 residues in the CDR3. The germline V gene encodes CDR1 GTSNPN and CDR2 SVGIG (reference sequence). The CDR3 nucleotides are TGTGCACAAGTCAGGGGGGCTTACAATGAGCAGTTCTTC. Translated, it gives CAQVRGAYNEQFF.

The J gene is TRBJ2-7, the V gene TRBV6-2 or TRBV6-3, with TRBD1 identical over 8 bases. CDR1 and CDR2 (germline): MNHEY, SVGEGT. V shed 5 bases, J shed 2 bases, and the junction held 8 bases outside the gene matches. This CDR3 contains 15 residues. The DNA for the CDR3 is TGTGCCAGCAGTACCCTTCCGGGACAGGCCTACGAGCAGTACTTC. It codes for CASSTLPGQAYEQYF.

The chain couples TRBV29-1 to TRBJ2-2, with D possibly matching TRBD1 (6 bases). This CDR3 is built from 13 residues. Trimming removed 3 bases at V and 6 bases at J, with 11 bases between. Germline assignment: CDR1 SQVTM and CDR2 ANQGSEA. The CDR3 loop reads CSVDLTGSGELFF. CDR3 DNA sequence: TGCAGCGTTGATCTAACAGGGTCCGGGGAGCTGTTTTTT.

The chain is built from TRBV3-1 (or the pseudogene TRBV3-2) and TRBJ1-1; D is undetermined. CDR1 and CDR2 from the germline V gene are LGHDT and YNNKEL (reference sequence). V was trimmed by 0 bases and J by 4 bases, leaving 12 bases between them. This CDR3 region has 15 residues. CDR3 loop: CASSQDLAGTTEAFF. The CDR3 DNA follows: TGTGCCAGCAGCCAAGATCTAGCAGGAACCACTGAAGCTTTCTTT.

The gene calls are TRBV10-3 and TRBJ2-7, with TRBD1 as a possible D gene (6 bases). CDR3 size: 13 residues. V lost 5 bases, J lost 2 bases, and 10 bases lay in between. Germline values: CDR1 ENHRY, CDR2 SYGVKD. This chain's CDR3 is CAISQDSAYEQYF. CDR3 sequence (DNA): TGTGCCATCAGTCAGGACAGTGCCTACGAGCAGTACTTC.

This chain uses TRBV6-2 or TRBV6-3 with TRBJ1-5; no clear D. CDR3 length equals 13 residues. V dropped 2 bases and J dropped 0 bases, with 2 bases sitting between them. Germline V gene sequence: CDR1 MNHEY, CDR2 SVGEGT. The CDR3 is CASSYVSNQPQHF. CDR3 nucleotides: TGTGCCAGCAGTTACGTTAGCAATCAGCCCCAGCATTTT.

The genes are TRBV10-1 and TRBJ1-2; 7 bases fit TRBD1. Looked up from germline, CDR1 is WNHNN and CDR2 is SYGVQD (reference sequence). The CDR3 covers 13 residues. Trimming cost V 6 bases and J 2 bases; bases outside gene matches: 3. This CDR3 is CASSETGNYGYTF. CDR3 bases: TGCGCCAGCAGCGAGACAGGGAACTATGGCTACACCTTC.